A selection of T cell receptor beta chains follows, all from one sample in a study of spatial heterogeneity in lung cancer. TCRdb itself ran the 5' RACE reads through MiXCR, one entry per CDR3 protein. The sample yields approximately 110,000 distinct CDR3 sequences, more than 10% seen once. The source material was PBMCs, sampled at follow-up. These receptors all come from a female donor with early-stage non-small cell lung cancer. Each CDR3 is given with its conserved first and last residue. Fields, in order: CDR3 protein, CDR3 DNA, J gene, D gene, V gene, clone size. A D gene is named only where the DNA matches it firmly. The size of a clone is reported for some rows only, either as once, few or many, or as a class for expanded clones.

CDR3 protein: CSARGLEGEKLFF
CDR3 DNA: TGCAGTGCGAGGGGGCTGGAAGGAGAAAAACTGTTTTTT
J gene: TRBJ1-4
D gene: TRBD1
V gene: TRBV20-1
clone size: NA

CDR3 protein: CATSLTQGTGNTIYF
CDR3 DNA: TGTGCCACCAGCCTTACACAGGGGACTGGAAACACCATATATTTT
J gene: TRBJ1-3
D gene: TRBD1
V gene: TRBV15
clone size: NA

CDR3 protein: CASSARQKTNTGELFF
CDR3 DNA: TGTGCCAGTAGTGCCCGACAGAAAACGAACACCGGGGAGCTGTTTTTT
J gene: TRBJ2-2
D gene: NA
V gene: TRBV19
clone size: many

CDR3 protein: CSVEVTRQNIQYF
CDR3 DNA: TGCAGCGTTGAAGTGACCCGTCAAAACATTCAGTACTTC
J gene: TRBJ2-4
D gene: NA
V gene: TRBV29-1
clone size: few

CDR3 protein: CASSATGASVYEQFF
CDR3 DNA: TGTGCCAGCTCAGCAACAGGGGCCTCTGTCTATGAGCAGTTCTTC
J gene: TRBJ2-1
D gene: TRBD1
V gene: TRBV18
clone size: many

CDR3 protein: CASSFFQETQYF
CDR3 DNA: TGTGCCAGCAGTTTCTTCCAAGAGACCCAGTACTTC
J gene: TRBJ2-5
D gene: NA
V gene: TRBV28
clone size: NA

CDR3 protein: CASSVGLAGGGETQYF
CDR3 DNA: TGTGCCAGCAGCGTAGGACTAGCGGGAGGGGGAGAGACCCAGTACTTC
J gene: TRBJ2-5
D gene: TRBD2
V gene: TRBV9
clone size: NA

CDR3 protein: CASSMGSGVEKLFF
CDR3 DNA: TGTGCCAGCAGCATGGGATCGGGGGTTGAAAAACTGTTTTTT
J gene: TRBJ1-4
D gene: NA
V gene: TRBV12-3/TRBV12-4
clone size: NA

CDR3 protein: CASSPNGPNQPQHF
CDR3 DNA: TGTGCCAGCAGCCCGAACGGGCCCAATCAGCCCCAGCATTTT
J gene: TRBJ1-5
D gene: NA
V gene: TRBV7-8
clone size: many

CDR3 protein: CASSRGLAGGPVNTGELFF
CDR3 DNA: TGTGCCAGCAGCCGTGGACTAGCGGGAGGTCCGGTTAACACCGGGGAGCTGTTTTTT
J gene: TRBJ2-2
D gene: TRBD2
V gene: TRBV7-2
clone size: NA

CDR3 protein: CASSLSPGVETQYF
CDR3 DNA: TGTGCCAGCAGCTTGAGTCCGGGAGTGGAGACCCAGTACTTC
J gene: TRBJ2-5
D gene: NA
V gene: TRBV7-2
clone size: many

CDR3 protein: CASSLLQSTSGSDF
CDR3 DNA: TGTGCCAGCAGTTTGCTTCAATCGACTAGCGGGAGTGACTTC
J gene: TRBJ2-7
D gene: TRBD2
V gene: TRBV28
clone size: NA

CDR3 protein: CATRGTSGDGTDTQYF
CDR3 DNA: TGTGCCACCAGGGGGACAAGCGGGGACGGAACAGATACGCAGTATTTT
J gene: TRBJ2-3
D gene: NA
V gene: TRBV24-1
clone size: many

CDR3 protein: CASSFGGRGKTQYF
CDR3 DNA: TGTGCCAGCAGTTTCGGTGGCAGGGGAAAGACCCAGTACTTC
J gene: TRBJ2-5
D gene: NA
V gene: TRBV28
clone size: NA

CDR3 protein: CASSKPSLSDIGNIQYF
CDR3 DNA: TGTGCCAGCAGCAAACCCTCCCTATCGGATATCGGAAACATTCAGTACTTC
J gene: TRBJ2-4
D gene: NA
V gene: TRBV12-3/TRBV12-4
clone size: few

CDR3 protein: CASSSALRGSYNEQFF
CDR3 DNA: TGTGCCAGCAGTTCGGCCCTGAGGGGGTCCTACAATGAGCAGTTCTTC
J gene: TRBJ2-1
D gene: NA
V gene: TRBV6-5
clone size: few

CDR3 protein: CASSRTTSADYNEQFF
CDR3 DNA: TGTGCCAGTAGTAGGACCACTAGCGCCGATTACAATGAGCAGTTCTTC
J gene: TRBJ2-1
D gene: TRBD2
V gene: TRBV19
clone size: NA

CDR3 protein: CASSPRDRGLGYTF
CDR3 DNA: TGCGCCAGCAGCCCCCGGGACAGGGGACTTGGCTACACCTTC
J gene: TRBJ1-2
D gene: TRBD1
V gene: TRBV5-1
clone size: few

CDR3 protein: CASSIMEGYGYTF
CDR3 DNA: TGTGCCAGTAGTATAATGGAAGGCTATGGCTACACCTTC
J gene: TRBJ1-2
D gene: NA
V gene: TRBV19
clone size: NA

CDR3 protein: CASSSSISDGFNYGYTF
CDR3 DNA: TGTGCCAGCAGTAGTTCAATAAGCGACGGCTTTAACTATGGCTACACCTTC
J gene: TRBJ1-2
D gene: NA
V gene: TRBV6-2/TRBV6-3
clone size: few

CDR3 protein: CASRSDKWSTGANVLTF
CDR3 DNA: TGTGCCAGCAGGTCGGATAAATGGTCGACCGGGGCCAACGTCCTGACTTTC
J gene: TRBJ2-6
D gene: NA
V gene: TRBV11-1
clone size: few

CDR3 protein: CASSDGGNTDTQYF
CDR3 DNA: TGTGCCAGCAGTGACGGGGGTAACACAGATACGCAGTATTTT
J gene: TRBJ2-3
D gene: NA
V gene: TRBV3-1
clone size: many

CDR3 protein: CASSLDSGEYNEQFF
CDR3 DNA: TGCGCCAGCAGCTTGGATAGCGGGGAGTACAATGAGCAGTTCTTC
J gene: TRBJ2-1
D gene: TRBD2
V gene: TRBV5-1
clone size: few

CDR3 protein: CSARGTGSMNTEAFF
CDR3 DNA: TGCAGTGCTAGAGGGACAGGGAGCATGAACACTGAAGCTTTCTTT
J gene: TRBJ1-1
D gene: TRBD1
V gene: TRBV20-1
clone size: NA

CDR3 protein: CASSVFQLRAYNEQFF
CDR3 DNA: TGTGCCAGCAGCGTTTTCCAACTAAGGGCTTACAATGAGCAGTTCTTC
J gene: TRBJ2-1
D gene: NA
V gene: TRBV2
clone size: few

CDR3 protein: CASSFRAGNYNEQFF
CDR3 DNA: TGTGCCAGCAGTTTTAGGGCAGGGAACTACAATGAGCAGTTCTTC
J gene: TRBJ2-1
D gene: NA
V gene: TRBV27
clone size: once

CDR3 protein: CASSRPGTSGSYEQYF
CDR3 DNA: TGTGCCAGCAGCCGCCCAGGGACTAGCGGGTCCTACGAGCAGTACTTC
J gene: TRBJ2-7
D gene: TRBD2
V gene: TRBV4-2
clone size: few

CDR3 protein: CASSQVSASGELFF
CDR3 DNA: TGTGCCAGCAGCCAAGTATCAGCTTCCGGGGAGCTGTTTTTT
J gene: TRBJ2-2
D gene: NA
V gene: TRBV3-1
clone size: many

CDR3 protein: CASSTDRGRNQPQHF
CDR3 DNA: TGTGCCAGTAGTACGGACAGGGGGCGGAATCAGCCCCAGCATTTT
J gene: TRBJ1-5
D gene: TRBD1
V gene: TRBV19
clone size: few

CDR3 protein: CAIVGPSAEAFF
CDR3 DNA: TGTGCCATTGTAGGCCCGTCCGCTGAAGCTTTCTTT
J gene: TRBJ1-1
D gene: NA
V gene: TRBV28
clone size: many

CDR3 protein: CATSREGGYEQYF
CDR3 DNA: TGTGCCACCAGCAGAGAGGGAGGATACGAGCAGTACTTC
J gene: TRBJ2-7
D gene: NA
V gene: TRBV15
clone size: NA

CDR3 protein: CASSWARVNTEAFF
CDR3 DNA: TGTGCCAGCAGTTGGGCCAGGGTGAACACTGAAGCTTTCTTT
J gene: TRBJ1-1
D gene: NA
V gene: TRBV12-3/TRBV12-4
clone size: many

CDR3 protein: CAIKGSSGRARNTGELFF
CDR3 DNA: TGTGCCATCAAAGGATCTAGCGGGAGGGCCCGGAACACCGGGGAGCTGTTTTTT
J gene: TRBJ2-2
D gene: TRBD2
V gene: TRBV10-3
clone size: few

CDR3 protein: CASSQLGLAGGQFF
CDR3 DNA: TGCGCCAGCAGCCAATTGGGACTAGCGGGAGGGCAGTTCTTC
J gene: TRBJ2-1
D gene: TRBD2
V gene: TRBV4-1
clone size: many

CDR3 protein: CASRTRATDAGELLF
CDR3 DNA: TGTGCCAGCAGGACCCGGGCAACCGACGCCGGGGAGCTGCTTTTT
J gene: TRBJ2-2
D gene: NA
V gene: TRBV11-3
clone size: NA

CDR3 protein: CASSEYSGGAYGYTF
CDR3 DNA: TGTGCCAGCAGTGAATATTCAGGGGGCGCCTATGGCTACACCTTC
J gene: TRBJ1-2
D gene: TRBD1
V gene: TRBV25-1
clone size: few

CDR3 protein: CASSITRTGLYNEQFF
CDR3 DNA: TGTGCCAGTAGTATTACCCGGACAGGGTTATACAATGAGCAGTTCTTC
J gene: TRBJ2-1
D gene: TRBD1
V gene: TRBV19
clone size: few

CDR3 protein: CASSYEGGPSDTQYF
CDR3 DNA: TGCGCCAGCAGCTACGAGGGAGGGCCCTCAGATACGCAGTATTTT
J gene: TRBJ2-3
D gene: TRBD2
V gene: TRBV5-1
clone size: medium-sized

CDR3 protein: CATGVGSYNEQFF
CDR3 DNA: TGTGCCACCGGAGTAGGGTCCTACAATGAGCAGTTCTTC
J gene: TRBJ2-1
D gene: NA
V gene: TRBV24-1
clone size: NA

CDR3 protein: CSVGTEEQFF
CDR3 DNA: TGCAGCGTTGGGACAGAAGAGCAGTTCTTC
J gene: TRBJ2-1
D gene: NA
V gene: TRBV29-1
clone size: NA

CDR3 protein: CASSEPGSTNEKLFF
CDR3 DNA: TGTGCCAGCAGTGAACCTGGTTCAACTAATGAAAAACTGTTTTTT
J gene: TRBJ1-4
D gene: NA
V gene: TRBV6-1
clone size: many

CDR3 protein: CSVQGGADTQYF
CDR3 DNA: TGCAGCGTCCAGGGGGGGGCAGATACGCAGTATTTT
J gene: TRBJ2-3
D gene: NA
V gene: TRBV29-1
clone size: few

CDR3 protein: CASSQDRGQNQPQHF
CDR3 DNA: TGTGCCAGTAGTCAAGACAGGGGGCAAAATCAGCCCCAGCATTTT
J gene: TRBJ1-5
D gene: TRBD1
V gene: TRBV19
clone size: few

CDR3 protein: CASSLWGNTEAFF
CDR3 DNA: TGTGCCAGCAGCTTATGGGGAAACACTGAAGCTTTCTTT
J gene: TRBJ1-1
D gene: NA
V gene: TRBV7-9
clone size: few

CDR3 protein: CASQTGSSDSPLHF
CDR3 DNA: TGTGCCAGTCAGACTGGTTCGAGTGATTCACCCCTCCACTTT
J gene: TRBJ1-6
D gene: NA
V gene: TRBV5-4
clone size: NA

CDR3 protein: CASSLRAGIQRNEKLFF
CDR3 DNA: TGTGCCAGCAGTTTACGGGCAGGGATCCAACGGAATGAAAAACTGTTTTTT
J gene: TRBJ1-4
D gene: NA
V gene: TRBV27
clone size: few

CDR3 protein: CASSPSSTGGRGEQFF
CDR3 DNA: TGTGCCAGCTCACCATCCTCGACAGGGGGACGTGGTGAGCAGTTCTTC
J gene: TRBJ2-1
D gene: TRBD1
V gene: TRBV18
clone size: few

CDR3 protein: CASSQGRPRDRGYNEQFF
CDR3 DNA: TGCGCCAGCAGCCAAGGAAGGCCCCGGGACAGGGGGTACAATGAGCAGTTCTTC
J gene: TRBJ2-1
D gene: TRBD1
V gene: TRBV4-3
clone size: NA

CDR3 protein: CATSRDFSSSGELFF
CDR3 DNA: TGTGCCACCAGCAGGGATTTCTCTAGCTCCGGGGAGCTGTTTTTT
J gene: TRBJ2-2
D gene: NA
V gene: TRBV15
clone size: NA

CDR3 protein: CASSPDLGLSYEQYF
CDR3 DNA: TGTGCCAGCAGCCCAGACTTGGGCCTCTCCTACGAGCAGTACTTC
J gene: TRBJ2-7
D gene: NA
V gene: TRBV7-2
clone size: NA

CDR3 protein: CASRVQPSTDTQYF
CDR3 DNA: TGCGCCAGCAGGGTCCAGCCTAGCACAGATACGCAGTATTTT
J gene: TRBJ2-3
D gene: NA
V gene: TRBV5-1
clone size: many

CDR3 protein: CASIGGLNTEAFF
CDR3 DNA: TGTGCCAGCATTGGGGGGTTGAACACTGAAGCTTTCTTT
J gene: TRBJ1-1
D gene: NA
V gene: TRBV28
clone size: few

CDR3 protein: CASSLDPGTVNYGYTF
CDR3 DNA: TGCGCCAGCAGCTTGGACCCCGGGACAGTTAACTATGGCTACACCTTC
J gene: TRBJ1-2
D gene: TRBD1
V gene: TRBV5-1
clone size: NA

CDR3 protein: CASSLTGQGGEKLFF
CDR3 DNA: TGCGCCAGCAGCTTGACCGGGCAGGGAGGCGAAAAACTGTTTTTT
J gene: TRBJ1-4
D gene: NA
V gene: TRBV5-1
clone size: NA

CDR3 protein: CASSFTPGATEAFF
CDR3 DNA: TGTGCCAGCAGCTTTACACCAGGCGCCACTGAAGCTTTCTTT
J gene: TRBJ1-1
D gene: NA
V gene: TRBV7-2
clone size: once